These T cell receptor beta chains were read from a single sample in a study of blood T cell repertoires in COVID-19. The protocol was immunoSEQ multiplex PCR, while the TCRdb copy is restricted to in-frame clones and leaves out a portion. The profile covers approximately 460,000 clones, with roughly 87% appearing a single time and roughly 0.9% taken by the ten largest. Sequenced sample: peripheral blood. These receptors all come from a man aged 18-30 years with COVID-19, enrolled during active disease. The CDR3 runs from the conserved cysteine through the conserved F or W.

>TRBV27|TRBJ1-2
CASSTDRGGYGYTF
>TRBV15|TRBJ1-2
CATSRGQARSYGYTF
>TRBV19|TRBJ1-5
CASRHRGGRGNQPQHF
>TRBV2|TRBJ2-7
CASSDRTGREQYF
>TRBV19|TRBJ2-1
CASRYKREGLWGNEQFF
>TRBV28|TRBJ2-5
CASSPGLAGRNWYF
>TRBV7-8|TRBJ2-5
CASSFSPSGNQETQYF
>TRBV15|TRBJ2-2
CATSRDLYGELFF
>TRBV7-2|TRBJ2-2
CASSSGGSGSWTGELFF
>TRBV11-2|TRBJ2-5
CASSSRSSGGASKTQYF
>TRBV3-1/TRBV3-2|TRBJ2-2
CASSPSGINTGELFF
>TRBV20-1|TRBJ1-1
CSASGGGTAGRITFF
>TRBV5-1|TRBJ1-1
CASSSGLSPGSEAFF
>TRBV19|TRBJ2-7
CASSLGTGKGYEQYF
>TRBV18|TRBJ1-4
CASSPPDPRDEKLFF
>TRBV9|TRBJ1-1
CASSVEWTGVEAFF
>TRBV19|TRBJ1-1
CASSKATGGVGTEAFF
>TRBV7-8|TRBJ2-1
CASSLVKREGRRYEQFF
>TRBV24-1|TRBJ2-7
CATSDKTKTGDEQYF
>TRBV5-1|TRBJ2-7
CASTLLTGDHSEQYF
>TRBV5-1|TRBJ2-2
CASSSDSNSGELFF
>TRBV5-8|TRBJ2-3
CASSTGQFLSTDTQYF